The 21 T cell receptor beta chains below come from one sample, sequenced in a study of blood T cell repertoires in COVID-19. Repertoires were generated with immunoSEQ multiplex PCR, while TCRdb's copy carries only in-frame clones and drops some. The data contain around 400,000 clones, roughly 90% of them singletons. The sequenced material came from PBMCs or T cells enriched from blood (not recorded which). The receptor set was obtained from a young woman who had recovered from COVID-19.

This sequence joins TRBV4-2 and TRBJ2-7; 10 bases agree with TRBD2. The CDR3 runs 16 residues. The V gene's germline CDR1 is LGHNA and CDR2 YNFKEQ. Trimming cost V 2 bases and J 7 bases; bases outside gene matches: 11. The CDR3 loop reads CASSQSSTSGAREQYF. The DNA for the CDR3 is TGTGCCAGCAGCCAATCCTCTACTAGCGGGGCCCGGGAGCAGTACTTC.

This clone appeared a few times. At the DNA level, this CDR3 is encoded by other sequences in the same sample as well. The chain is built from TRBV18 and TRBJ1-2; TRBD1 agrees at 9 bases. Looked up from germline, CDR1 is KGHSH and CDR2 is LQKENI. The length of the CDR3 is 15 residues. V dropped 3 bases and J dropped 5; count of bases not matched to a gene: 7. CDR3 amino acids: CASSPPGQGRYGYTF. The CDR3 nucleotides are TGTGCCAGCTCACCTCCGGGACAGGGACGTTATGGCTACACCTTC.

The rearrangement joins TRBV7-2 to TRBJ1-5; 9 bases line up with TRBD1. V dropped 1 base and J dropped 5; count of bases not matched to a gene: 6. The CDR3 totals 16 residues. Germline V gives CDR1 SGHTA, CDR2 FQGNSA. The chain's CDR3 is CASSLVSGQGYQPQHF. The CDR3, as DNA: TGTGCCAGCAGCTTAGTCTCGGGACAGGGTTATCAGCCCCAGCATTTT.

The chain is built from TRBV7-9 and TRBJ1-1; possibly TRBD1 for D (5 bases). Trimming took off 5 bases at V and 2 bases at J, with 9 bases between the two ends. CDR3 length: 13 residues. CDR1 is SEHNR and CDR2 is FQNEAQ in the germline V gene (reference sequence). The CDR3 nucleotides are TGTGCCAGCAGCCAGCAGGGTAACACTGAAGCTTTCTTT. Residues: CASSQQGNTEAFF.

The chain carries TRBV2 and TRBJ2-1, with 15 bases that match TRBD2. Germline V gene lookup returns CDR1 SNHLY and CDR2 FYNNEI. The V and J ends lost 6 bases and 0 bases, in that order; junction bases with no gene match: 12. The CDR3 spans 20 residues. CDR3: CASRFLGLAGGSTSYNEQFF. CDR3 sequence (DNA): TGTGCCAGCAGATTTTTGGGACTAGCGGGAGGTTCCACCTCCTACAATGAGCAGTTCTTC.

The V and J genes are TRBV6-5 and TRBJ1-2, with D maybe TRBD1 (5 bases). The V end was cut by 0 bases, the J end by 1 base, with 12 bases between. The length of the CDR3 is 16 residues. CDR1 MNHEY and CDR2 SVGAGI come from the germline V gene. CDR3 protein: CASSYSPGLGNYGYTF. The CDR3 DNA is TGTGCCAGCAGTTACTCCCCGGGACTGGGTAACTATGGCTACACCTTC.

The chain combines TRBV19 with TRBJ2-5; tentatively, D is TRBD1 (5 bases). This CDR3 contains 14 residues. Trimming took off 5 bases at V and 2 bases at J, with 12 bases between the two ends. CDR1 is LNHDA, CDR2 SQIVND, per germline (reference sequence). The CDR3 nucleotides are TGTGCCAGTAGTGTTGACAGTCCGCAAGAGACCCAGTACTTC. The encoded protein is CASSVDSPQETQYF. Variable domain in full (rest from reference TRBV19 and TRBJ2-5): DGGITQSPKYLFRKEGQNVTLSCEQNLNHDAMYWYRQDPGQGLRLIYYSQIVNDFQKGDIAEGYSVSREKKESFPLTVTSAQKNPTAFYLCASSVDSPQETQYFGPGTRLLVL.

V usage is TRBV19 and J usage is TRBJ2-7; perhaps TRBD1 as D (6 bases). CDR1 is LNHDA and CDR2 is SQIVND in the germline V gene (reference sequence). The CDR3 runs 13 residues. Trimming took 4 bases from V and 6 from J, leaving 13 bases between them. In DNA, the CDR3 is TGTGCCAGTAGTAATCAGGGGAAGGGCGAGCAGTACTTC. Amino acids: CASSNQGKGEQYF.

The V call is TRBV6-6, the J call TRBJ2-1, with TRBD1 identical over 7 bases. The CDR3 loop spans 17 amino acids. After removal of 5 bases from V and 0 bases from J, the junction contained 10 bases not matched to a gene. Germline CDR1 and CDR2: MNHNY and SVGAGI (reference sequence). CDR3 DNA: TGTGCCAGCAGTCCCGGACAGGAAGACTCCTCCTACAATGAGCAGTTCTTC. Translating gives CASSPGQEDSSYNEQFF.

This clone has a single count. An end of the junction differs from the germline gene, which may be a read error. The chain carries TRBV28 and TRBJ2-3, with 8 bases lining up with TRBD1. There are 13 residues in the CDR3. The V gene's germline CDR1 is MDHEN and CDR2 SYDVKM. CDR3 sequence reads: CASSLGTGNMEGF. The CDR3 DNA reads TGTGCCAGCAGTTTAGGGACAGGCAACATGGAAGGTTTT.

The gene calls are TRBV18 and TRBJ2-5, with 8 bases fitting TRBD2. Germline V gene data show CDR1 as KGHSH and CDR2 as LQKENI. With V trimmed by 3 bases and J by 4 bases, 4 bases remained unmatched. The CDR3 runs 14 residues. The CDR3 is CASSPAGLAETQYF. Written as DNA, the CDR3 is TGTGCCAGCTCACCGGCAGGACTAGCAGAGACCCAGTACTTC.

The chain has TRBV5-1 and TRBJ2-7; perhaps TRBD1 as D (5 bases). With 0 bases removed from V and 6 bases from J, the gap between germline ends came to 13 bases. The V gene's germline CDR1 is SGHRS and CDR2 YFSETQ. CDR3 length: 14 amino acids. CDR3 DNA sequence: TGCGCCAGCAGCTTGGCCAGGGCAGATGGCGAGCAGTACTTC. Protein sequence: CASSLARADGEQYF.

This clone was counted only a few times. The rearrangement joins TRBV12-3 or TRBV12-4 to TRBJ2-7; a weak D match, TRBD1 (6 bases). The CDR3 contains 11 residues. The V and J ends lost 3 bases and 7 bases respectively, with 7 bases between them. The CDR3 protein is CASSFTGEQYF. The DNA for the CDR3 is TGTGCCAGCAGTTTTACAGGGGAGCAGTACTTC.

The gene calls are TRBV25-1 and TRBJ1-2; a possible D gene is TRBD1 (5 bases). The V end lost 4 bases, the J end lost 4 bases, and 19 bases lay between the germline ends. CDR3 length: 16 amino acids. The germline CDR1 and CDR2 sequences are MGHDK and SYGVNS. The CDR3 DNA is TGTGCCAGCAGTGGGACCTCCCCCAGGGTAGGCTATGGCTACACCTTC. This translates into CASSGTSPRVGYGYTF.

V usage is TRBV7-8 and J usage is TRBJ2-1, with a tentative D call TRBD2 (6 bases). CDR1 SGHVS and CDR2 FQNEAQ come from the germline V gene. Between the trimmed V and J ends, which lost 1 base and 7 bases, there was a span of 23 bases. The CDR3 has 18 residues. The CDR3 loop is CASSLVRFRRANGNEQFF. The CDR3 DNA reads TGTGCCAGCAGCTTAGTAAGGTTTCGGAGGGCCAATGGAAATGAGCAGTTCTTC.

The rearrangement joins TRBV28 to TRBJ1-2; D is perhaps TRBD1 (6 bases). This CDR3 comprises 15 residues. Trimming pared 5 bases from V and 1 base from J, leaving 14 bases between. Germline loops: CDR1 MDHEN, CDR2 SYDVKM. Here the CDR3 DNA reads TGTGCCAGCAGTGAGGTGGGGGCCCGTAACTATGGCTACACCTTC. It is translated as CASSEVGARNYGYTF.

The chain is built from TRBV6-5 and TRBJ1-5; D not certain. V lost 0 bases to trimming and J lost 2 bases, with 8 bases between them. This CDR3 has 15 residues. CDR1 is MNHEY and CDR2 is SVGAGI in the germline V gene. This CDR3 is CASSYSRNGNQPQHF. As DNA, the CDR3 is TGTGCCAGCAGTTACTCGAGGAATGGCAATCAGCCCCAGCATTTT.

The genes are TRBV6-1 and TRBJ1-5, with TRBD1 matching over 7 bases. The V and J ends lost 3 bases and 10 bases, in that order; junction bases with no gene match: 9. The CDR3 spans 14 residues. Germline V gene lookup returns CDR1 MNHNS and CDR2 SASEGT. CDR3 loop: CASSEPGQLVPQHF. In DNA, the CDR3 is TGTGCCAGCAGTGAGCCGGGACAGCTCGTCCCCCAGCATTTT.

This chain joins TRBV12-5 and TRBJ2-5; 9 positions agree with TRBD2. The V and J ends lost 7 bases and 5 bases, in that order; junction bases with no gene match: 8. This CDR3 is built from 14 residues. CDR1 and CDR2 from the germline V gene are LGHNT and FRNRAP. The CDR3 is CASVRGGRLETQYF. In nucleotides, the CDR3 is TGTGCTAGTGTGCGGGGGGGTCGGTTGGAGACCCAGTACTTC.

The chain carries TRBV7-9 and TRBJ2-2; D gene unclear. The germline gives CDR1 SEHNR, CDR2 FQNEAQ (reference sequence). The ends were cut back, 5 bases at V and 6 bases at J, with 4 bases in the middle. This CDR3 contains 11 residues. The CDR3 DNA reads as TGTGCCAGCAGCCTCTCCGGGGAGCTGTTTTTT. It is translated as CASSLSGELFF.

This chain connects TRBV18 to TRBJ1-2; D gene unclear. Trimming removed 3 bases at V and 5 bases at J, with 16 bases between. The CDR3 spans 15 residues. Germline V gives CDR1 KGHSH, CDR2 LQKENI. The CDR3 sequence is CASSPDQPAAYGYTF. DNA for the CDR3: TGTGCCAGCTCACCGGATCAACCTGCGGCATATGGCTACACCTTC. The variable domain in full, with the rest retrieved from reference TRBV18 and TRBJ1-2, is NAGVMQNPRHLVRRRGQEARLRCSPMKGHSHVYWYRQLPEEGLKFMVYLQKENIIDESGMPKERFSAEFPKEGPSILRIQQVVRGDSAAYFCASSPDQPAAYGYTFGSGTRLTVV.